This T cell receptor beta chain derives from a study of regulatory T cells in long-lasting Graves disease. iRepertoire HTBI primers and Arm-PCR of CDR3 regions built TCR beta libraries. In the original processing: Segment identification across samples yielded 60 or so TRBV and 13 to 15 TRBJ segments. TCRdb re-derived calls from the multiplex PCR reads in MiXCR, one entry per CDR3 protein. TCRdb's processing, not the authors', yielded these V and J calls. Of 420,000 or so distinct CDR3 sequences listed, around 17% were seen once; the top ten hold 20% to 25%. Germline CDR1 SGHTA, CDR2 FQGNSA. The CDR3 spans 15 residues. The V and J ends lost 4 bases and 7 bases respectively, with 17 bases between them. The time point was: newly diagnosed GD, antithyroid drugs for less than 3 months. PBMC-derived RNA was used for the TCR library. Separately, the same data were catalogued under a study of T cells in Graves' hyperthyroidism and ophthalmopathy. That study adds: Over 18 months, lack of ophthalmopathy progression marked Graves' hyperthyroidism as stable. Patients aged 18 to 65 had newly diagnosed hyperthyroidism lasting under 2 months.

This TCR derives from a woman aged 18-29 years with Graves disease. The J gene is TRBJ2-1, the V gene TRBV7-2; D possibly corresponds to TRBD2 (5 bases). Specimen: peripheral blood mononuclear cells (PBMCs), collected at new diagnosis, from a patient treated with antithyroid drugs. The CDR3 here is CASSSSGLRENEQFF. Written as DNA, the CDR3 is TGTGCCAGCAGCTCGTCGGGCCTGAGGGAGAATGAGCAGTTCTTC.